This T cell receptor beta chain comes out of a study of graft-versus-host responses after intestinal transplantation. Study details: Multivisceral, liver-intestinal, or isolated intestinal transplants were received by the recipients. Anti-thymocyte globulin induction, then tacrolimus and steroids for 3 to 4 years, went to all recipients.

The germline V and J ends were trimmed by 2 bases and 1 base, with 8 bases remaining between them. This CDR3 is 14 amino acids long. Germline-derived CDR1 and CDR2 are MNHEY and SMNVEV (reference sequence). The study's findings and limits: Circulating GvH clones peaking coincided with falling HvG clones soon after transplant. In recipient marrow, GvH clones were found, and some appeared first in ileum or blood.

Using immunoSEQ multiplex PCR, the repertoire was profiled, and TCRdb retains in-frame clones only, with some absent. The top ten clones hold about 0.25% of a sample with around 100,000 clones, approximately 90% of them seen once. This clone was counted a few times. Its specificity is not known. J is TRBJ1-1 and V is TRBV27; no reliable D call. This TCR was sampled from a human donor who was the organ donor for an intestinal transplant. Sequencing was performed on unstimulated CD4+ T cells sorted from spleen or lymph node cells, taken before transplant. CDR3 nucleotides: TGTGCCAGCAGTTTAGGAGGTACGAACACTGAAGCTTTCTTT. Its protein product is CASSLGGTNTEAFF.